The T cell receptor (beta chain) described here comes from a study of PD-1 blockade in classical Hodgkin lymphoma. Study findings and constraints: Patients who responded completely had about the same baseline diversity as newly diagnosed patients. CD4+ TCR diversity rose significantly by C4D1, and CD8+ TCR diversity did not. Patients with an early start, nivolumab under 1 year after ASCT, were excluded.

About this clone: The antigen is unknown.

The time point was: cycle 4 day 1 (C4D1), after more than five weeks of nivolumab. Autologous stem cell transplantation was followed by relapse in every patient, and brentuximab vedotin exposure varied. The study purified CD4+ T cells from thawed PBMCs using magnetic negative selection. The CDR3 runs to 11 residues. Germline CDR1 LNHDA, CDR2 SQIVND (reference sequence). Trimming left V 7 bases short and J 8 bases short, with 11 bases between. Only in-frame clones appear in the TCRdb table, and some are missing; sequencing was by immunoSEQ multiplex PCR. The table records 25,000 or so clones, 75% to 90% of them present only once.

Sequenced here: CD4+ T cells from blood, sampled before the fourth cycle of nivolumab. This receptor was obtained from a human donor with classical Hodgkin lymphoma. J is TRBJ1-2 and V is TRBV19; D remains unclear. CDR3 residues: CASNKRGGYTF. DNA for the CDR3: TGTGCCAGTAACAAGCGCGGGGGCTACACCTTC.